Listed below are T cell receptor beta chains from one sample, sequenced in a study of graft-versus-host responses after intestinal transplantation. The data were produced by immunoSEQ multiplex PCR, yet TCRdb's version contains in-frame clones alone and is incomplete. The sample shows about 47,000 clones, over 80% of them seen only once. The sample here was PBMCs, taken 786 days after a first intestinal transplant, on the day of a second. Source of these receptors: a human patient who received an intestinal transplant, so some T cells may come from the graft donor. Both conserved end residues are part of each CDR3. A D gene is named only where the DNA matches it firmly. Size values are once, few and many counts, or a class for expanded clones, and some rows have none.

j_call	v_call	d_call	clone_size	cdr3_nt	cdr3_aa
TRBJ1-5	TRBV25-1	TRBD1	-	TGTGCCAGCAGTGAAGGACAGGAACATTATAGCAATCAGCCCCAGCATTTT	CASSEGQEHYSNQPQHF
TRBJ2-3	TRBV10-1	TRBD1	once	TGCGCCACCCAGGACAGGGGACGCACAGATACGCAGTATTTT	CATQDRGRTDTQYF
TRBJ1-2	TRBV7-9	-	-	TGTGCCAGCAGCAGCACTAACGGGGGAACCCATGGCTACACCTTC	CASSSTNGGTHGYTF
TRBJ2-1	TRBV19	TRBD1	-	TGTGCCAGTAGTGGACAGGGGTCTGTTTATGATGAGCAGTTCTTC	CASSGQGSVYDEQFF
TRBJ2-7	TRBV11-2	-	-	TGTGCCAGCAGCATGGGCGCCTACGAGCAGTACTTC	CASSMGAYEQYF
TRBJ2-1	TRBV28	TRBD2	-	TGTGCCAGCAGCCCCGGGACTAGGGCTTACAATGAGCAGTTCTTC	CASSPGTRAYNEQFF
TRBJ1-1	TRBV10-2	-	-	TGCGCCAGCAGTGGCCAGGGGCGGAACACTGAAGCTTTCTTT	CASSGQGRNTEAFF
TRBJ2-7	TRBV18	-	-	TGTGCCAGCTCACAACAGGGATTCTCCTACGAGCAGTACTTC	CASSQQGFSYEQYF
TRBJ1-1	TRBV5-5	-	-	TGTGCCAGCAGCAGCAGGAACACTGAAGCTTTCTTT	CASSSRNTEAFF
TRBJ2-7	TRBV6-1	-	-	TGTGCCAGCAGGGGCAGACTAACCTACGAGCAGTACTTC	CASRGRLTYEQYF
TRBJ2-7	TRBV10-2	TRBD1	-	TGCGCCAGCACTGAGGACAGGGGCTACGAGCAGTACTTC	CASTEDRGYEQYF
TRBJ2-4	TRBV27	TRBD2	-	TGTGCCAGCAGTTCTCTAGGACTAGCGGGAGGCAGGGGCAAAAACATTCAGTACTTC	CASSSLGLAGGRGKNIQYF
TRBJ2-2	TRBV6-1	-	-	TGTGCCAGCAGTCCAGGGTTTCTAAACACCGGGGAGCTGTTTTTT	CASSPGFLNTGELFF
TRBJ2-7	TRBV4-1	TRBD2	-	TGCGCCTCACAAGAAGAAGCGGGAGGCGAGCAGTACTTC	CASQEEAGGEQYF
TRBJ2-2	TRBV19	TRBD1	-	TGTGCCAGTAGTATAACGGCCAGGGGGAGAATCGGGGAGCTGTTTTTT	CASSITARGRIGELFF
TRBJ2-3	TRBV9	-	-	TGTGCCAGCAGCGTAGGGACAGAGGGAGATACGCAGTATTTT	CASSVGTEGDTQYF
TRBJ2-1	TRBV4-2	-	-	TGTGCCAGCAGCCAAGGGAACAATGAGCAGTTCTTC	CASSQGNNEQFF
TRBJ1-2	TRBV5-4	-	-	TGTGCCAGCAGCCGATCGAGGCAGGGAGGGGGCTATGGCTACACCTTC	CASSRSRQGGGYGYTF
TRBJ1-2	TRBV27	-	-	TGTGCCAGCAAACCTCTTGAGGAGGGGTATGGCTACACCTTC	CASKPLEEGYGYTF
TRBJ2-2	TRBV5-1	-	few	TGCGCCAGCAGCTTGTCCGAGTCGGGCGGGGAGCTGTTTTTT	CASSLSESGGELFF
TRBJ2-7	TRBV19	TRBD1	-	TGTGCCAGTAGTATGGGACAGGGTAGCTCCTACGAGCAGTACTTC	CASSMGQGSSYEQYF
TRBJ2-1	TRBV5-1	-	-	TGCGCCAGCAGACTAGACAGGAGCTCCTACAATGAGCAGTTCTTC	CASRLDRSSYNEQFF
TRBJ2-1	TRBV7-9	TRBD2	-	TGTGCCAGCAGCTTAGGGACTAGCTACAATGAGCAGTTCTTC	CASSLGTSYNEQFF
TRBJ2-1	TRBV6-1	TRBD2	-	TGTGCCAGCAGTGAACCGGGACTAGCGGGAAAAGATGAGCAGTTCTTC	CASSEPGLAGKDEQFF
TRBJ2-5	TRBV18	-	-	TGTGCCAGCTCACCAGAGGAGACCCAGTACTTC	CASSPEETQYF
TRBJ2-1	TRBV27	TRBD2	-	TGTGCCAGCAGTTTCCGGGGACTAGCGGGAGGTTGGGGCCATGAGCAGTTCTTC	CASSFRGLAGGWGHEQFF
TRBJ2-7	TRBV18	TRBD1	-	TGTGCCAGCTCACCCGGGACAGCTAGCTACGAGCAGTACTTC	CASSPGTASYEQYF
TRBJ1-5	TRBV7-9	-	-	TGTGCCAGCAGCCAGGGCGCGGACAGCCAGCCCCAGCATTTT	CASSQGADSQPQHF
TRBJ1-1	TRBV29-1	TRBD1	-	TGCAGCGTTGGGCAGGGGGCCACTGAAGCTTTCTTT	CSVGQGATEAFF
TRBJ2-4	TRBV6-1	TRBD1	-	TGTGCCAGCAGTGAAGACGGGACAGGGAAAAACATTCAGTACTTC	CASSEDGTGKNIQYF
TRBJ2-5	TRBV19	TRBD2	-	TGTGCCAGTAGTGAGACTAGCGGGAGAAGAGAGACCCAGTACTTC	CASSETSGRRETQYF
TRBJ2-2	TRBV5-4	TRBD1	-	TGTGCCAGTCCCGGGACAGGTCCGAACACCGGGGAGCTGTTTTTT	CASPGTGPNTGELFF
TRBJ2-1	TRBV28	-	-	TGTGCCAGCAGTTTTGTCCGGGCTCAGTTCTTC	CASSFVRAQFF
TRBJ2-2	TRBV18	-	-	TGTGCCAGCTCACCACAGGAGACAAACACCGGGGAGCTGTTTTTT	CASSPQETNTGELFF